The sequence of this T cell receptor (beta chain) was determined in a study of blood T cell repertoires in COVID-19. At the level of the study: The United States, Italy and Spain provided the acute and convalescent COVID-19 samples.

Assay: immunoSEQ multiplex PCR; the TCRdb copy retains only in-frame clones and omits some. The table has 120,000 or so clones, approximately 80% seen once. Germline V gene sequence: CDR1 LNHDA, CDR2 SQIVND (reference sequence). V dropped 5 bases and J dropped 4; count of bases not matched to a gene: 18. The CDR3 is 19 residues long. This clone was observed a few times. Sequencing used peripheral blood. The rearrangement uses TRBV19 and TRBJ1-2, with 11 bases lining up with TRBD1. The TCR sequence derives from a man aged 50-60 years with acute or convalescent COVID-19. In DNA, the CDR3 is TGTGCCAGTAGTCCTCGACAAGGACAGGGGGCGAGAAGATCCTATGGCTACACCTTC. Translated, it gives CASSPRQGQGARRSYGYTF.